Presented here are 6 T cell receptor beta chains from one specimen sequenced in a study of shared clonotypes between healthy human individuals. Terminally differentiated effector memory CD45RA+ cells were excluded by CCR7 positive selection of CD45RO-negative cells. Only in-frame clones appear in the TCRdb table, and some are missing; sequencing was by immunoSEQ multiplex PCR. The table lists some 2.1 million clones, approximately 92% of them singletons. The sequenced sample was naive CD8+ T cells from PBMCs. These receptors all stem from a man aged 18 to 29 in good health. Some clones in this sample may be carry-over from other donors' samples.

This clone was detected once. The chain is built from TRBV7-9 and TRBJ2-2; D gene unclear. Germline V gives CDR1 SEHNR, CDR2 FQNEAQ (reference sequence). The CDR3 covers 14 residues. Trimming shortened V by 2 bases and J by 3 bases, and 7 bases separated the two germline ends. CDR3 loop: CASSLNWDTGELFF. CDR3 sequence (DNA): TGTGCCAGCAGCTTAAACTGGGACACCGGGGAGCTGTTTTTT.

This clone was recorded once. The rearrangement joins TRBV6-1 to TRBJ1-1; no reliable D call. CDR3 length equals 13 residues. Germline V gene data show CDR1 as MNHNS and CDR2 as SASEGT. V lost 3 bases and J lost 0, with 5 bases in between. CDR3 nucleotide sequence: TGTGCCAGCAGTGACGGTCTGAACACTGAAGCTTTCTTT. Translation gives CASSDGLNTEAFF.

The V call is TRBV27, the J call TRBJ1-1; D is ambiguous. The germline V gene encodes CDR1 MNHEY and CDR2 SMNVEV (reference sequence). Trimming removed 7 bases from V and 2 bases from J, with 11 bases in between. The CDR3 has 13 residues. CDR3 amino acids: CASKGYGNTEAFF. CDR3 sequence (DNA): TGTGCCAGCAAAGGTTACGGCAACACTGAAGCTTTCTTT.

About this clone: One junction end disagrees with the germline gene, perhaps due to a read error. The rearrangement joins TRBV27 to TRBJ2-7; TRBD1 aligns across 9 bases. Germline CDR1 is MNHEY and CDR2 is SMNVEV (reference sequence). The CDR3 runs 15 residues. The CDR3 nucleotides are TGTGCCAGCAGCTTATCCCGGGACAGGGCCTACGAGCAGTACTTC. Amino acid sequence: CASSLSRDRAYEQYF.

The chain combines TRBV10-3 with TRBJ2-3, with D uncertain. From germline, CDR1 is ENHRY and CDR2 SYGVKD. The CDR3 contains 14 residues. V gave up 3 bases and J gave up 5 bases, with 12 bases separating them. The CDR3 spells CAISDRQSQDTQYF. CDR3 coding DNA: TGTGCCATCAGTGACCGACAATCGCAAGATACGCAGTATTTT.

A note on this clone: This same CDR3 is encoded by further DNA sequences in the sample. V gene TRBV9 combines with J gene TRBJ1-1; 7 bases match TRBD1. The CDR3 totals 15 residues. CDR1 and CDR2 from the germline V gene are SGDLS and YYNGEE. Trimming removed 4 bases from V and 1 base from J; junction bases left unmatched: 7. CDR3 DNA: TGTGCCAGCAGCCCCTGGGACAGCTCGAACACTGAAGCTTTCTTT. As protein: CASSPWDSSNTEAFF.